This T cell receptor beta chain comes out of a study of cytomegalovirus exposure and HLA in healthy donors (dated 2017 in TCRdb). Looking at the study overall: According to an earlier analysis of several hundred of the donors, about 179 million T cells yielded 90 million to 130 million unique TCR beta sequences and about 300 Gb of sequence data. Approximately 330 gigabases of sequencing data and about 92 million unique TCR sequences made up an early release that covered under 750 HLA-typed donors. Of the roughly 400 genotyped donors, over 70% fell in the genetic ancestry cluster associated with self-reported Caucasian donors. The study was designed to test whether signatures of past pathogen exposure could be identified by cataloging public T cell receptors. The study profiled the T cell repertoires of about 720 subjects by immunosequencing and related them to cytomegalovirus serostatus. In addition to the first cohort of 666 subjects, a separate validation cohort of under 150 different subjects was used. To predict cytomegalovirus infection status, the study combined high-throughput TCR immunosequencing, statistical association of individual TCRs with disease status, and machine learning. In a later analysis, previously published TCR beta repertoires from about 670 donors were re-analyzed and high-resolution HLA genotyping was added so that TCR occurrence patterns could be studied. In the later analysis, no new phenotypic data were used to find candidate immune exposures; instead, reliance was placed on TCR beta sequences and their occurrence across donors. In an earlier analysis of 587 of the donors, high-throughput TCR beta sequencing was used to judge whether each TCR beta V gene segment behaved as functional or pseudogenic. Donor age, sex, ethnicity and CMV serostatus were compiled together with the repertoire data. In a later genetic analysis, genome-wide SNP genotypes for about three fifths of the 666 donors were used, and that subset was treated as a discovery cohort. Every discovery cohort repertoire had been produced on one sequencing platform. Class I and class II HLA loci were covered by the typing at four-digit resolution. The number of typed donors differed by locus: about 629-630 for A, B, C, DRB1 and DQB1; 500 to 550 for DQA1; approximately 600 for DPA1; and 400 to 480 for DPB1. Roughly 5 DR-DQ haplotypes were treated as single units for association and clustering because of strong linkage in the cohort. Among a few hundred genotyped donors of the cohort, an average of around 240,000 unique TCR beta nucleotide sequences were sequenced per donor, roughly a sixth of them non-productive. The research as a whole found: A group of highly shared sequence variants was considered likely to be a technical artifact of the sequencing pipeline. A later analysis found that TCR association rates varied across HLA loci, with DRB1 alleles showing the most associated TCRs and HLA-C alleles the fewest. Because counts were too low, approximately 18 rarely observed V segments, including chromosome 9 orphons, were excluded from the earlier analysis of about 500 of the donors. In both the original and validation cohorts, the classifier was reported to diagnose cytomegalovirus status with high specificity and sensitivity. According to a later analysis, parvovirus B19, influenza, CMV and Epstein-Barr virus appeared linked to several top co-occurrence clusters. A further reported finding was that TCR beta sequences accurately predicted the HLA-A and HLA-B alleles for most subjects in the first cohort. In an earlier analysis of fewer than 750 of the donors, most TCR beta V segments were observed in productive rearrangements about 90% or about 30% of the time, broadly matching IMGT annotations. At a false discovery rate of 0.05, a later analysis linked around 17,000 TCR beta sequences to specific HLA alleles. The presence/absence analyses assumed that sequencing depth was roughly uniform across donors, and that assumption may not be true. In a later analysis, HLA-associated TCR beta chains were found to be more clonally expanded and to have lower generation probabilities than equally common non-associated chains. A later genetic analysis associated a missense DCLRE1C variant with V-gene and J-gene trimming of TCR beta chains, and an independent cohort replicated the association. When HLA alleles, especially DR and DQ, strongly co-occurred, attributing TCR associations to individual alleles was difficult. While some public TCRs were present in many individuals, most TCR sequences turned up only very rarely across donors. Linkage disequilibrium might explain the correlated functional status among segregating V segments, but an unknown experimental factor could not be excluded. It was suggested by the authors that the approach could potentially be generalized to other disease states and immunological phenotypes. In vitro tests confirmed that a few of the cytomegalovirus-associated TCR beta chains recognize cytomegalovirus antigens. Only TCR beta chains were sequenced in this cohort, and the absence of alpha or paired-chain data limited detectable features. In a later genetic analysis, fewer N-insertions in productive TCRs were reported among donors in an Asian-associated ancestry cluster than the roughly 670-donor mean. In the study, 150 to 200 TCR beta chains were listed as associated with cytomegalovirus. Because HLA typing was unavailable for some donors at each locus, only the typed subset was used in association tests. For the cohort, immune exposure information was limited to CMV serostatus. Most CMV-associated TCR beta chains appeared to be HLA-restricted in a later analysis, and the HLA associations seemed to be driven largely by CMV exposure.

Worth noting for this clone: There is no known antigen for this receptor.

The cohort was made up of hundreds of healthy bone marrow donors. Cohort members were all nominally healthy when sampled, although unrecorded immune exposures were likely present. The donor was CMV seronegative and belonged to the group of around 400 seronegative cohort members. A peripheral blood sample was provided by each donor, and peripheral blood mononuclear cells were used for TCR beta sequencing. The Qiagen DNeasy Blood Extraction Kit was used to extract genomic DNA from the blood cell samples. Library preparation was by the immunoSEQ multiplex PCR assay. For the multiplex PCR, a mixture combining 60 forward primers for TCR Vbeta segments and 13 reverse primers for TCR Jbeta segments was used. The CDR3 region of rearranged TCR beta genes was amplified from genomic DNA with a multiplex PCR assay. The amplified TCR beta libraries were sequenced on the Illumina HiSeq System as 87-base-pair reads. Regarding the original processing steps: A later analysis counted about 80 million unique TCR beta chains across the 670 or so repertoires, and around 9.9 million of these chains were shared by at least two donors. Raw reads were error-corrected and collapsed into unique sequences by a nearest-neighbor algorithm in which closely related sequences were merged to remove PCR and sequencing errors. Alignment of CDR3 sequences to IMGT reference sequences was used to assign V, D and J gene segments. For a sequence to be retained, a match of at least six nucleotides was required to both a V gene segment and a J gene segment. A rearrangement counted as productive if the CDR3 had no stop codons and remained in frame with V and J, and every other rearrangement counted as non-productive. CDR3 was defined according to IMGT convention as the region running from the second conserved V-encoded cysteine to the conserved J-encoded phenylalanine. The earlier analysis of a few hundred of the donors excluded any sequence lacking an unambiguous match to a single V gene segment. In an earlier analysis of approximately 590 of the donors, V segments were called functional above 56.7% productive rearrangements and were called segregating when the between-donor standard deviation exceeded 5%. A statistical classification framework was built for diagnosing cytomegalovirus status from the catalog of TCR beta chain sequences. V and J gene assignment, in a later analysis, came from comparing TCR nucleotide sequences with IMGT/GENE-DB human TR gene sequences. A later analysis assigned CDR3 sequences and most-parsimonious VDJ recombination scenarios with the TCRdist pipeline. In a later analysis, each TCR beta chain was defined by its CDR3 amino acid sequence together with its V-gene family, and reads without a unique V-gene family were excluded. As a way to deal with suspected cross-contamination and a sequencing artifact, a later analysis dropped 500 to 700 nucleotide sequences that were highly shared and had low generation probability. For each public chain, a later analysis derived a clonal expansion index from normalized ranks of inferred template counts within each repertoire. In a later analysis, generation probabilities were computed using a VDJ recombination model fitted to out-of-frame rearrangements, and the results were checked against IGoR. A later analysis scored TCR-TCR, TCR-HLA and TCR-CMV co-occurrence with hypergeometric tests, applying a repertoire-size bias correction to TCR pairs. A later analysis estimated false discovery rates by permuting HLA or CMV assignments 20 times. In a later analysis, co-occurring TCRs were grouped using DBSCAN, and TCRdist sequence similarity was added for clustering within HLA-allele-positive subsets. Co-occurrence clustering excluded repertoires with fewer than 30,000 or more than 120,000 public chains, plus five with anomalous nucleotide sharing. The immuneACCESS repertoire file appears here via TCRdb, limited to in-frame rearrangements. These files lack a portion of the clones; in checked studies, under half of the deficit traces to unresolved V genes, and the cause of the others is not known. The D gene and trimming were derived from the DNA, and the V and J assignments and clone size from that table. The sample has under 200,000 clones on record. The ten largest clones take up 2% to 2.5% of the sample.

The material sequenced was PBMCs. This receptor was taken from a man aged 25-45 years in good health and CMV-seronegative.

The CDR3 in this case is CASSLGRIFTDTQYF. The bases are TGTGCCAGCAGCTTAGGTCGTATCTTTACAGATACGCAGTATTTT. The sequence joins TRBV11-2 to TRBJ2-3; no D gene is confidently identified. The CDR3 runs 15 residues from the cysteine to the phenylalanine. Just CDR3 DNA is preserved here, 45 bases in frame from base 1. V is pared back by 1 base and J by 3 bases, with 11 bases lying between the germline termini. CDR1 and CDR2 are read off the germline V gene as SGHAT and FQNNGV.